This T cell receptor beta chain is drawn from a study of blood T cell repertoires in COVID-19. The wider study: Spain, Italy and the United States supplied samples that represented acute and convalescent COVID-19. T cells, B-cell-depleted T cells, or PBMCs provided the cDNA or gDNA that served as material.

Per the authors' pipeline: Amplification of reference gene primers was used by the study to estimate nucleated cell counts. This table comes from immunoSEQ multiplex PCR, and its TCRdb copy is limited to in-frame clones, with some not included. V and J calls and clone size follow that table, whereas D and trimming were derived from the DNA. The profile shows about 250,000 clones, 70% to 90% of them singletons. The length of the CDR3 is 15 residues. Germline V gene lookup returns CDR1 KGHDR and CDR2 SFDVKD. V lost 0 bases to trimming and J lost 6 bases; unmatched junction nucleotides: 6. The V gene is TRBV24-1, the J gene TRBJ1-1; 7 bases agree with TRBD1. The sequence derives from a woman aged 35 to 49 who had recovered from COVID-19. Sequencing input: peripheral blood. CDR3 in amino acids: CATSDLARGAAEAFF. In nucleotides, the CDR3 is TGTGCCACCAGTGATTTGGCCAGGGGGGCCGCTGAAGCTTTCTTT.